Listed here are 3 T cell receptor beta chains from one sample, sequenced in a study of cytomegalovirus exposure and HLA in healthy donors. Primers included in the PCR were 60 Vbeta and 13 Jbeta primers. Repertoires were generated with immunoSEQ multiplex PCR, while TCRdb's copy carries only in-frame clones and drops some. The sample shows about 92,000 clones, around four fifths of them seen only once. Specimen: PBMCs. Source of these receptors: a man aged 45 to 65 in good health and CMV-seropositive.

In DNA, the CDR3 is TGTGCCACCAGCAGAGGGACAGGGGGTGATACGCAGTATTTT. Translated: CATSRGTGGDTQYF. The V call is TRBV15, the J call TRBJ2-3, with 10 positions matching TRBD1. V trimming: 1 base; J trimming: 6 bases; junction bases outside the gene matches: 1. CDR1 is LNHNV and CDR2 is YYDKDF in the germline V gene (reference sequence). The CDR3 extends over 14 amino acids. The full variable domain, rest sourced from reference TRBV15 and TRBJ2-3, is DAMVIQNPRYQVTQFGKPVTLSCSQTLNHNVMYWYQQKSSQAPKLLFHYYDKDFNNEADTPDNFQSRRPNTSFCFLDIRSPGLGDTAMYLCATSRGTGGDTQYFGPGTRLTVL.

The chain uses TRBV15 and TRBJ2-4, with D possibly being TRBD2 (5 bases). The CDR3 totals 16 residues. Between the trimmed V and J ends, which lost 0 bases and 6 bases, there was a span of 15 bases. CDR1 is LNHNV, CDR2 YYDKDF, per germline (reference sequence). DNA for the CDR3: TGTGCCACCAGCAGAGAGGGAGCGCGGATCGGAAACATTCAGTACTTC. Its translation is CATSREGARIGNIQYF.

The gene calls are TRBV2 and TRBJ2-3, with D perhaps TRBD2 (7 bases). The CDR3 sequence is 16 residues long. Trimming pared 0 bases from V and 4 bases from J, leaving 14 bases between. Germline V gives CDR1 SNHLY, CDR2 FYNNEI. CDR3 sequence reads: CASSEAFGGGADTQYF. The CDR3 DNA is TGTGCCAGCAGTGAAGCGTTTGGCGGGGGCGCAGATACGCAGTATTTT.